The 29 T cell receptor beta chains listed next were all sequenced from one sample in a study of T cell repertoires in cytomegalovirus infection. Antigen specificity for these receptors is unknown. Each CDR3 protein is one row after TCRdb ran MiXCR on the reads. The data show fewer than 950,000 distinct CDR3 sequences, approximately 29% seen once. This specimen consisted of cultured CD8+ T cells from PBMCs, obtained from culture after CMV antigen stimulation. These receptors were collected from a human donor in good health (CMV status not recorded). Some clones in this sample may be carry-over from other donors' samples.

This clonotype turned up a few times. The chain couples TRBV5-1 to TRBJ2-7, with no clear D. CDR3 size: 15 residues. Germline CDR1 SGHRS, CDR2 YFSETQ. The V end lost 4 bases, the J end lost 0 bases, and 14 bases lay between the germline ends. DNA of the CDR3: TGCGCCAGCAGCCCTTCACCATATAACTCCTACGAGCAGTACTTC. It is translated as CASSPSPYNSYEQYF.

The chain carries TRBV7-9 and TRBJ1-1; no firm D call. Trimming removed 3 bases at V and 4 bases at J, with 12 bases between. Germline CDR1 and CDR2: SEHNR and FQNEAQ (reference sequence). There are 14 residues in the CDR3. The CDR3 sequence: CASSFPDDRTEAFF. Written as DNA, the CDR3 is TGTGCCAGCAGCTTCCCGGACGACCGCACTGAAGCTTTCTTT.

CDR3 coding DNA: TGTGCCACCAGCAGAGATTTGGGGGTGTACCATGAGCAGTTCTTC. As protein: CATSRDLGVYHEQFF. The V call is TRBV15, the J call TRBJ2-1; D may correspond to TRBD1 or TRBD2 (5 bases each). Deletions cut 0 bases from V and 8 bases from J, with 14 bases between. Germline V CDR1 and CDR2: LNHNV, YYDKDF (reference sequence). This CDR3 has 15 residues.

The chain employs TRBV27 and TRBJ2-2, with TRBD1 matching over 7 bases. V lost 2 bases to trimming and J lost 7 bases; unmatched junction nucleotides: 4. Looked up from germline, CDR1 is MNHEY and CDR2 is SMNVEV (reference sequence). The CDR3 consists of 14 residues. The CDR3 coding sequence is TGTGCCAGCAGTTTAGAGGGACAGATCGGGGAGCTGTTTTTT. Its protein is CASSLEGQIGELFF.

The chain's CDR3 is CASSYFSGGDYGYTF. In nucleotides, the CDR3 is TGTGCCAGCAGTTACTTTTCGGGAGGCGACTATGGCTACACCTTC. This chain uses TRBV6-5 with TRBJ1-2; D is unresolved. Deletions cut 1 base from V and 3 bases from J, with 12 bases between. This CDR3 has 15 residues. Germline CDR1 and CDR2: MNHEY and SVGAGI.

The chain employs TRBV2 and TRBJ1-4, with no clear D. The germline CDR1 and CDR2 sequences are SNHLY and FYNNEI. The V and J ends lost 7 bases and 4 bases respectively, with 13 bases between them. This CDR3 has 14 amino acids. The CDR3 DNA is TGTGCCAGCAAGGAGACCGCCTATAATGAAAAACTGTTTTTT. Its protein is CASKETAYNEKLFF.

The V gene is TRBV27, the J gene TRBJ2-7, with D unclear. Germline V gene data show CDR1 as MNHEY and CDR2 as SMNVEV (reference sequence). This CDR3 has 16 amino acids. The V and J ends lost 2 bases and 6 bases respectively, with 20 bases between them. CDR3 DNA: TGTGCCAGCAGTTTACGAACTGATACCCCTCGTAGCGAGCAGTACGTC. This encodes CASSLRTDTPRSEQYV.

This rearrangement joins TRBV2 to TRBJ1-6; D is possibly TRBD1 (6 bases). The CDR3 is made up of 14 amino acids. V lost 3 bases and J lost 10, with 13 bases in between. The germline V gene has CDR1 SNHLY and CDR2 FYNNEI. CDR3 sequence reads: CASSDGGTNSPLHF. The CDR3 DNA follows: TGTGCCAGCAGTGACGGGGGCACCAACTCACCCCTCCACTTT.

In this sample, this clonotype turned up once. The rearrangement links TRBV12-3 or TRBV12-4 to TRBJ1-2; unclear D gene. V was cut by 5 bases and J by 0 bases, with 10 bases left in between. This CDR3 has 14 residues. CDR3: CASSRSLANYGYTF. The CDR3 coding sequence is TGTGCCAGCAGTAGGAGCCTAGCTAACTATGGCTACACCTTC.

This clonotype was observed at least ten times. J is TRBJ2-4 and V is TRBV12-3 or TRBV12-4; D is perhaps TRBD2 (5 bases). This CDR3 contains 11 residues. Trimming removed 7 bases at V and 11 bases at J, with 12 bases between. CDR3 DNA sequence: TGTGCCAGCACCCAAGGGCGGGTTCAGTACTTC. Translating gives CASTQGRVQYF.

This clonotype was detected a few times. The V gene is TRBV6-1, the J gene TRBJ1-1; TRBD1 agrees at 8 bases. This CDR3 contains 15 residues. The V gene end was trimmed by 8 bases and the J gene end by 2 bases; junction bases not matched to a gene: 10. Germline V gene data show CDR1 as MNHNS and CDR2 as SASEGT. The CDR3 coding sequence is TGTGCCAGCGGTTCAGGGGGCGGGCGTAACACTGAAGCTTTCTTT. Amino acid sequence: CASGSGGGRNTEAFF.

V and J are TRBV7-9 and TRBJ2-7; no reliable D call. The CDR3 contains 16 residues. Germline V gene lookup returns CDR1 SEHNR and CDR2 FQNEAQ (reference sequence). The ends were cut back, 5 bases at V and 0 bases at J, with 17 bases in the middle. The CDR3, as DNA: TGTGCCAGCAGCCCATCCTCTCCTTCCCCCTCCTACGAGCAGTACTTC. Translation gives CASSPSSPSPSYEQYF.

This clonotype was observed a handful of times. This sequence joins TRBV7-2 and TRBJ1-1; perhaps TRBD1 as D (6 bases). The CDR3 has 14 amino acids. CDR1 is SGHTA and CDR2 is FQGNSA in the germline V gene. Trimming left V 5 bases short and J 4 bases short, with 14 bases between. In DNA form, the CDR3 reads TGTGCCAGCAGCCTGAACAGGGTTCTCACTGAAGCTTTCTTT. It is translated as CASSLNRVLTEAFF.

This chain links TRBV27 with TRBJ2-7; 7 bases are shared with TRBD1. V lost 3 bases to trimming and J lost 0 bases; unmatched junction nucleotides: 8. This CDR3 comprises 16 residues. Germline-derived CDR1 and CDR2 are MNHEY and SMNVEV (reference sequence). The CDR3 loop is CASSFSRGTASYEQYF. DNA of the CDR3: TGTGCCAGCAGTTTCTCTCGTGGGACAGCCTCCTACGAGCAGTACTTC.

The chain joins TRBV6-6 to TRBJ2-1; 9 bases agree with TRBD2. The CDR3 runs to 16 residues. Germline CDR1 reads MNHNY; CDR2 reads SVGAGI (reference sequence). V shed 5 bases and J 2 bases; nucleotides not matched to a gene: 7. The CDR3 DNA sequence: TGTGCCAGCAGTAAAGGAGGCGGGGGGGCCTACAATGAGCAGTTCTTC. It translates to CASSKGGGGAYNEQFF.

The chain combines TRBV6-1 with TRBJ1-2, with D unresolved. The CDR3 covers 17 residues. The germline V and J ends were trimmed by 2 bases and 0 bases, with 16 bases remaining between them. Germline V lookup: CDR1 MNHNS, CDR2 SASEGT. CDR3 loop: CASSESVAIWPNYGYTF. CDR3 DNA: TGTGCCAGCAGTGAATCAGTGGCGATTTGGCCTAACTATGGCTACACCTTC.

This clonotype was recorded many times. This sequence joins TRBV5-4 and TRBJ2-5; 10 bases agree with TRBD2. The CDR3 loop spans 17 amino acids. Germline CDR1 and CDR2: SGHNT and YYREEE (reference sequence). J gave up 2 bases and V 0 bases, and 7 bases lay outside the gene matches. CDR3 amino acids: CASSLGLAGVLQETQYF. The CDR3 nucleotides are TGTGCCAGCAGCTTGGGGCTAGCGGGGGTCCTACAAGAGACCCAGTACTTC.

This clonotype was detected only a few times. The chain joins TRBV9 to TRBJ1-2; D is uncertain. CDR3 size: 12 residues. V was pared by 4 bases and J by 6 bases, with 10 bases between. Per germline, CDR1 SGDLS and CDR2 YYNGEE. CDR3 residues: CASSPHPDGYTF. The CDR3, as DNA: TGTGCCAGCAGCCCGCATCCCGATGGCTACACCTTC.

This clonotype was counted a few times. This sequence joins TRBV19 and TRBJ2-1; D could derive from TRBD1 or TRBD2 (6 bases each). Germline V gene lookup returns CDR1 LNHDA and CDR2 SQIVND (reference sequence). The CDR3 length is 14 residues. Deletions cut 5 bases from V and 5 bases from J, with 13 bases between. DNA for the CDR3: TGTGCCAGTAGTTTAAGGGGGGCTAACAATGAGCAGTTCTTC. Protein: CASSLRGANNEQFF.

In the case of this clonotype: One junction end does not reproduce the germline sequence, and a read error may be involved. This chain connects TRBV27 to TRBJ1-5; D might be TRBD1 (5 bases). This CDR3 is built from 16 residues. Germline V gene sequence: CDR1 MNHEY, CDR2 SMNVEV (reference sequence). The CDR3 DNA reads as TGTTCCAGCAGTTACTCGGGTGAGGGGTTAGGGCAGCCCCAGCATTTT. As protein: CSSSYSGEGLGQPQHF.

This clonotype turned up a few times. The gene calls are TRBV27 and TRBJ2-7; 8 bases map to TRBD2. The germline gives CDR1 MNHEY, CDR2 SMNVEV (reference sequence). The CDR3 is 14 residues long. The trim removed 2 bases at V and 7 bases at J, leaving 7 bases unmatched. The CDR3 spells CASSLIGGAGEQYV. CDR3 nucleotide sequence: TGTGCCAGCAGTTTAATCGGGGGGGCAGGTGAGCAGTACGTC.

This chain joins TRBV28 and TRBJ1-5; D remains ambiguous. This CDR3 is 13 amino acids long. In germline, CDR1 is MDHEN, CDR2 SYDVKM. The ends were cut back, 9 bases at V and 2 bases at J, with 11 bases in the middle. The CDR3 region has the DNA TGTGCCAGTCGTGAAGACCGCAATCAGCCCCAGCATTTT. It encodes CASREDRNQPQHF.

This clonotype was counted ten times or more. The J gene is TRBJ2-7, the V gene TRBV13, with D perhaps assigned TRBD1 or TRBD2 (5 bases each). CDR1 and CDR2 (germline): PRHDT, FYEKMQ (reference sequence). V was pared by 4 bases and J by 7 bases, with 14 bases between. The CDR3 runs 13 residues. The CDR3 DNA reads as TGTGCCAGCAGCTCCCGGCCGGGGCATGAGCAGTACGTC. Translating gives CASSSRPGHEQYV.

V gene TRBV5-4 combines with J gene TRBJ2-7, with TRBD1 identical over 7 bases. V trimming: 0 bases; J trimming: 1 base; junction bases outside the gene matches: 10. Germline V gives CDR1 SGHNT, CDR2 YYREEE (reference sequence). This CDR3 region has 17 residues. The CDR3 is CASSLGVPGTESYEQYF. In nucleotides, the CDR3 is TGTGCCAGCAGCTTGGGGGTCCCCGGGACAGAGTCCTACGAGCAGTACTTC. Variable domain in full (rest from reference TRBV5-4 and TRBJ2-7): ETGVTQSPTHLIKTRGQQVTLRCSSQSGHNTVSWYQQALGQGPQFIFQYYREEENGRGNFPPRFSGLQFPNYSSELNVNALELDDSALYLCASSLGVPGTESYEQYFGPGTRLTVT.

This rearrangement joins TRBV4-1 to TRBJ1-2; 7 bases fit TRBD1. Germline-derived CDR1 and CDR2 are MGHRA and YSYEKL. This CDR3 comprises 16 residues. J gave up 2 bases and V 1 base, and 7 bases lay outside the gene matches. The CDR3 spells CASSQGSGGWNYGYTF. Written as DNA, the CDR3 is TGCGCCAGCAGCCAAGGGTCAGGGGGGTGGAACTATGGCTACACCTTC.

The chain uses TRBV7-3 and TRBJ2-2; no clear D gene. In germline, CDR1 is SGHTA, CDR2 FQGTGA. This CDR3 has 15 residues. Trimming removed 4 bases from V and 6 bases from J, with 15 bases in between. The CDR3 sequence is CASSSTLGSAGELFF. CDR3 DNA sequence: TGTGCCAGCAGCTCTACACTGGGTTCGGCCGGGGAGCTGTTTTTT.

This clonotype was counted many times. The V call is TRBV7-6, the J call TRBJ1-1; tentative D call: TRBD1 (5 bases). The CDR3 length is 16 residues. Germline V lookup: CDR1 SGHVS, CDR2 FNYEAQ. Trimming removed 1 base at V and 4 bases at J, with 16 bases between. CDR3 nucleotide sequence: TGTGCCAGCAGCTTAGAGACAGCCACCGTAGGCACTGAAGCTTTCTTT. Translating gives CASSLETATVGTEAFF.

The V call is TRBV27, the J call TRBJ2-3, with TRBD2 matching 12 bases. This CDR3 contains 18 residues. Germline lookup yields CDR1 MNHEY and CDR2 SMNVEV (reference sequence). J was trimmed by 3 bases and V by 0 bases; bases with no gene match: 7. CDR3 residues: CASSLSGLAGGKTDTQYF. The CDR3 nucleotides read TGTGCCAGCAGTTTATCTGGGCTAGCGGGGGGGAAGACAGATACGCAGTATTTT.

This clonotype was seen a few times. The rearrangement links TRBV7-9 to TRBJ2-1, with a weak D call TRBD1 (7 bases). Germline CDR1 reads SEHNR; CDR2 reads FQNEAQ (reference sequence). The CDR3 covers 14 residues. V was shortened by 5 bases and J by 5 bases, with 13 bases between the two germline ends. CDR3: CASSPQGGHNEQFF. The CDR3 DNA is TGTGCCAGCAGCCCCCAGGGGGGCCACAATGAGCAGTTCTTC.